The clone carrying this T cell receptor beta chain turned up a few times. Antigen specificity is unknown. The CDR3 is 12 amino acids. Germline lookup yields CDR1 PRHDT and CDR2 FYEKMQ (reference sequence). V was clipped by 2 bases and J by 4 bases, with 6 bases between them. The sample is drawn from a study of blood T cells in healthy people across ages. Combining a sample-barcoded 5' primer with a J-beta primer mix, a second PCR ran for about 6 to 12 cycles. MiXCR, run by TCRdb on the 5' RACE reads, gives a single entry per CDR3 protein. The table records about 680,000 distinct CDR3 sequences, more than 40% of them present only once. Study-level points and caveats: It was found that TCR beta diversity correlated strongly with the percentage of naive T cells.

The gene calls are TRBV13 and TRBJ2-7; D is undetermined. The sequenced sample was blood. This TCR was sampled from a woman in her fifties or sixties in good health. The CDR3 DNA reads as TGTGCCAGCAGCTTAACCCAATACGAGCAGTACTTC. It translates to CASSLTQYEQYF.